The sequence of this T cell receptor (beta chain) was determined in a study of identical twins. In this sample, this clonotype turned up many times. Trimming shortened V by 1 base and J by 3 bases, and 21 bases separated the two germline ends. Germline CDR1 LGHDT, CDR2 YNNKEL (reference sequence). CDR3 size: 18 residues. Template switching introduced a universal primer site, and the cDNA bore unique molecular identifiers. Each CDR3 protein is one row after TCRdb ran MiXCR on the 5' RACE reads. The sample includes roughly 770,000 distinct CDR3 sequences, around a sixth of them seen just once. Only healthy Caucasians were included as donors. This same sample was also taken into another study, of T cells expressing NK-cell markers. That work states: Sorted CD3+CD56+NKG2C+, CD3+CD56+NKG2C- and CD3+CD56-NKG2C+ T-cell subsets were beta-chain profiled. Serological testing identified seven of the eight sequenced donors as HCMV-seropositive and one as seronegative.

The V gene is TRBV3-1, the J gene TRBJ1-1; D is ambiguous. Sequenced: PBMCs. The TCR originated in a woman aged 18-35 years in good health. In DNA form, the CDR3 reads TGTGCCAGCAGCCAAGTTATCGGGCCAGGACGAATGGACACTGAAGCTTTCTTT. Amino acids: CASSQVIGPGRMDTEAFF.